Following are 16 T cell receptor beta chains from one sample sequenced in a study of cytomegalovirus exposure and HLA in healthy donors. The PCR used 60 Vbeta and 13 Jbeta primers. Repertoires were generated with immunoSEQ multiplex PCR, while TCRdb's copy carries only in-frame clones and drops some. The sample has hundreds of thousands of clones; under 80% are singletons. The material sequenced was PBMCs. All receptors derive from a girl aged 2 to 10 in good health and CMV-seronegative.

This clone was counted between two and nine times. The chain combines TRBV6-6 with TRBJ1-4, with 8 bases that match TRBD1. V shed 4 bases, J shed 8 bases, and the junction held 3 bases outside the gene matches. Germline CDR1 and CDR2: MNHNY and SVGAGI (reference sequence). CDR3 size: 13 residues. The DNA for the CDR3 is TGTGCCAGCAGTTCCAGGGGGCAAGAAAAACTGTTTTTT. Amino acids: CASSSRGQEKLFF.

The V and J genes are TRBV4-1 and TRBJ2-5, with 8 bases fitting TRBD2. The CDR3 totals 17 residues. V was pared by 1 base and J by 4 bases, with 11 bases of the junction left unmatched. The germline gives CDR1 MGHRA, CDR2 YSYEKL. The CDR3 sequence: CASSQVGAGVTGETQYF. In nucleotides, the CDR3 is TGCGCCAGCAGCCAAGTGGGAGCGGGAGTAACGGGAGAGACCCAGTACTTC.

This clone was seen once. CDR3 bases: TGTGCCACGAGACCCACCGCAGGGAACTTGGACACTGAAGCTTTCTTT. Translating gives CATRPTAGNLDTEAFF. V usage is TRBV10-3 and J usage is TRBJ1-1; weak D call: TRBD1 (5 bases). Germline CDR1 is ENHRY and CDR2 is SYGVKD. CDR3 size: 16 residues. Between the trimmed V and J ends, which lost 10 bases and 3 bases, there was a span of 24 bases.

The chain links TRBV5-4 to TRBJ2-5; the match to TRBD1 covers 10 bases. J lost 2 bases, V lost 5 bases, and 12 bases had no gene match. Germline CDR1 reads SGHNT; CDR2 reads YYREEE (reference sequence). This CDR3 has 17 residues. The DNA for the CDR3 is TGTGCCAGCAGTCGTACCGGGACAGGGGTTTTGCAAGAGACCCAGTACTTC. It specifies CASSRTGTGVLQETQYF.

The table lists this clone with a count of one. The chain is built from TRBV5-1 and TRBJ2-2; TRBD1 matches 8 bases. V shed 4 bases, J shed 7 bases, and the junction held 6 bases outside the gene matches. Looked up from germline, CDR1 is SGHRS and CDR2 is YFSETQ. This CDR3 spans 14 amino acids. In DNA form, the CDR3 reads TGCGCCAGCAGCAGACAGGGGTTCAGCGGGGAGCTGTTTTTT. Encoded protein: CASSRQGFSGELFF.

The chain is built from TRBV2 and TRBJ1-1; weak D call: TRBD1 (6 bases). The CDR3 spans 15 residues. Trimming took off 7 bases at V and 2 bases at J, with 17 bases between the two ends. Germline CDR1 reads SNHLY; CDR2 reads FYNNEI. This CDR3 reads CASTEDAQGNTEAFF. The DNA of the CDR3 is TGTGCCAGCACCGAAGACGCACAGGGCAACACTGAAGCTTTCTTT.

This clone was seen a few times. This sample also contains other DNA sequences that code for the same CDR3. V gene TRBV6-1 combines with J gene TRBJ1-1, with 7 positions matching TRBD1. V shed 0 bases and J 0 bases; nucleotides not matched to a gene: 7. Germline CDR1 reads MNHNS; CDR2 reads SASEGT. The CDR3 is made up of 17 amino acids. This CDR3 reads CASSEAWRDRVNTEAFF. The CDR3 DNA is TGTGCCAGCAGTGAAGCCTGGCGGGACAGAGTGAACACTGAAGCTTTCTTT.

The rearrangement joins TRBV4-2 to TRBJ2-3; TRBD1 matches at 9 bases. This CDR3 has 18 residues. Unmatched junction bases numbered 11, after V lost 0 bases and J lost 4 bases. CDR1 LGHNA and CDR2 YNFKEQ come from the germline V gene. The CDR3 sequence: CASSQDLPRTGAPDTQYF. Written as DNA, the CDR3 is TGTGCCAGCAGCCAAGATTTGCCCAGGACAGGGGCCCCAGATACGCAGTATTTT.

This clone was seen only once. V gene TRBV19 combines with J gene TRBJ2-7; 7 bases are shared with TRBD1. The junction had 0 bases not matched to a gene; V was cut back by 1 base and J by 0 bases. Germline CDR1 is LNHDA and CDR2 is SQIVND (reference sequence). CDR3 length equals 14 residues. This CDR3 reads CASSIGDSSYEQYF. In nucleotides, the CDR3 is TGTGCCAGTAGTATAGGGGACAGCTCCTACGAGCAGTACTTC.

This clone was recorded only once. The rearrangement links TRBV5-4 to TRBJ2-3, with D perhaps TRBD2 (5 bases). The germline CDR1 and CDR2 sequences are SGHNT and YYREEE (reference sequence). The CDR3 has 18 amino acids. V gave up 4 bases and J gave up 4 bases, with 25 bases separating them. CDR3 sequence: CASSKFVKRTINPDTQYF. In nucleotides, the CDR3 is TGTGCCAGCAGCAAGTTTGTGAAGCGGACCATCAATCCAGATACGCAGTATTTT.

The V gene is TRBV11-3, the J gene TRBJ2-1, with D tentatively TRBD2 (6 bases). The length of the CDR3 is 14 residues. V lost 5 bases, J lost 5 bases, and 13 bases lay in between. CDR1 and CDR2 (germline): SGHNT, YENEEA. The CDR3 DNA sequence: TGTGCCAGCAGCGCTTGGGGGGAAAACAATGAGCAGTTCTTC. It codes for CASSAWGENNEQFF.

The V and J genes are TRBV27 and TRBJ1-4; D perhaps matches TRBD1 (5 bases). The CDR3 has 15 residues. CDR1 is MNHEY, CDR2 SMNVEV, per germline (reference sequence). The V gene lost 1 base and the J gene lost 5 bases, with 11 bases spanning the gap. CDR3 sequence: CASSLFSGKNEKLFF. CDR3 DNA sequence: TGTGCCAGCAGTTTATTTTCAGGGAAGAATGAAAAACTGTTTTTT.

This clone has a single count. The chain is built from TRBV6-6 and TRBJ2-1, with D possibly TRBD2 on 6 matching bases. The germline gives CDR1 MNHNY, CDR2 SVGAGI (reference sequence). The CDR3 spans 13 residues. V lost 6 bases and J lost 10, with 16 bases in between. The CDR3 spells CASSDLLLAEQFF. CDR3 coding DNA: TGTGCCAGCAGCGACCTTTTACTAGCCGAGCAGTTCTTC.

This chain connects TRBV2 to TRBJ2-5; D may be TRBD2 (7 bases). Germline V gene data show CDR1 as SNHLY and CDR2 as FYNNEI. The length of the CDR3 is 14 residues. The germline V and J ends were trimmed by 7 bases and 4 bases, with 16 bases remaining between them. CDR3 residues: CASIRGRALETQYF. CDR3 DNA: TGTGCCAGCATAAGGGGGAGGGCCCTAGAGACCCAGTACTTC.

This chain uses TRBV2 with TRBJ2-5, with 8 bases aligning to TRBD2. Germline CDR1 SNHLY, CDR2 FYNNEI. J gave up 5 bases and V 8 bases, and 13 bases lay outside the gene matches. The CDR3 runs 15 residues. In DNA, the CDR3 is TGTGCCAGCGGCTCAGACGCGGGGGGCGGTGAGACCCAGTACTTC. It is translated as CASGSDAGGGETQYF.

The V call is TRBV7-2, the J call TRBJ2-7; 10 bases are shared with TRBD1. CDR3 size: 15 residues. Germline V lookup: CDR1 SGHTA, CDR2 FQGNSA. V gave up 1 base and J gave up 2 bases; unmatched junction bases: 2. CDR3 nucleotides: TGTGCCAGCAGCTTAGTGGGACAGGGGCCCTACGAGCAGTACTTC. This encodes CASSLVGQGPYEQYF.